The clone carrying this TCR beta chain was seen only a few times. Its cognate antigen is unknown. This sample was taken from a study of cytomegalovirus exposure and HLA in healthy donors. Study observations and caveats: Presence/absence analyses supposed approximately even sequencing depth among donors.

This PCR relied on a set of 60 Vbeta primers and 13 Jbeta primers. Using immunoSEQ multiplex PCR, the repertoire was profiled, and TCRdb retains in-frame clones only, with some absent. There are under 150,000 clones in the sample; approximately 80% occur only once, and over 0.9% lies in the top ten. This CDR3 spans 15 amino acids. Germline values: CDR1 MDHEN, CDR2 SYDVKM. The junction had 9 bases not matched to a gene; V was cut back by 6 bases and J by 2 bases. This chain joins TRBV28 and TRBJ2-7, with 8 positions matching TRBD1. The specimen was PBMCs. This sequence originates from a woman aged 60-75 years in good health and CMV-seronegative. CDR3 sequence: CASSGTGTGPYEQYF. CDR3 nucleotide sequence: TGTGCCAGCAGCGGTACCGGGACAGGACCCTACGAGCAGTACTTC. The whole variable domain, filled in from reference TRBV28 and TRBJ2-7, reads DVKVTQSSRYLVKRTGEKVFLECVQDMDHENMFWYRQDPGLGLRLIYFSYDVKMKEKGDIPEGYSVSREKKERFSLILESASTNQTSMYLCASSGTGTGPYEQYFGPGTRLTVT.